These 17 T cell receptor beta chains were all obtained from the same sample, sequenced in a study of blood T cell repertoires in COVID-19 (TCRdb year 2020). The receptor library was made with the immunoSEQ multiplex PCR assay. TCRdb carries this immuneACCESS record with in-frame sequences only. Its versions omit some clonotypes, under half of them owing to an unresolved V gene in the studies checked, with the rest unexplained. The sample table contains 250,000 or so clones; only one count was recorded for 88% of them. The ten largest clones add up to over 2.5% of the sample. The source material was PBMCs or T cells enriched from blood (not recorded which). These receptor sequences come from a woman between 35 and 50 years old who had been exposed to COVID-19.

The CDR3: CASSQGGGRGNTIYF. CDR3 nucleotide sequence: TGTGCCAGCAGCCAGGGCGGGGGTCGAGGAAACACCATATATTTT. This chain uses TRBV6-5 with TRBJ1-3; perhaps TRBD1 as D (5 bases). The CDR3 spans 15 residues. The germline V and J ends were trimmed by 6 bases and 4 bases, with 16 bases remaining between them. CDR1 is MNHEY, CDR2 SVGAGI, per germline.

The chain combines TRBV28 with TRBJ1-1; D ambiguous. The germline CDR1 and CDR2 sequences are MDHEN and SYDVKM. Trimming removed 6 bases from V and 3 bases from J, with 17 bases in between. This CDR3 has 15 amino acids. The CDR3 reads CASRPKYHSYTEAFF. The CDR3 DNA reads TGTGCCAGCAGACCAAAATATCACAGTTACACTGAAGCTTTCTTT.

A single count supports this clone. V usage is TRBV28 and J usage is TRBJ1-2; D is uncertain. The V and J ends lost 8 bases and 4 bases respectively, with 8 bases between them. CDR1 MDHEN and CDR2 SYDVKM come from the germline V gene. CDR3 length equals 11 residues. The DNA of the CDR3 is TGTGCCAGCGCGTGGAGCTATGGCTACACCTTC. It encodes CASAWSYGYTF.

This clone was observed many times. For the CDR3, the DNA is TGTGCCAGCAGCCAAAGAGGCCCCCCGAGGCCTCAGCGGGACACCATATATTTT. Its protein is CASSQRGPPRPQRDTIYF. The genes are TRBV3-1 (or the pseudogene TRBV3-2) and TRBJ1-3; D remains ambiguous. Per germline, CDR1 LGHDT and CDR2 YNNKEL (reference sequence). Trimming shortened V by 2 bases and J by 8 bases, and 25 bases separated the two germline ends. This CDR3 has 18 residues.

The chain is built from TRBV19 and TRBJ2-7; 7 bases fit TRBD1. V trimming: 4 bases; J trimming: 5 bases; junction bases outside the gene matches: 8. The CDR3 covers 14 residues. Germline V lookup: CDR1 LNHDA, CDR2 SQIVND (reference sequence). The CDR3 DNA is TGTGCCAGTAGTAAGACAGGGCAGTCGCACGAGCAGTACGTC. Translated: CASSKTGQSHEQYV.

This clone has only a few counts. The same CDR3 arises from other DNA sequences in this sample as well. The rearrangement uses TRBV12-3 or TRBV12-4 and TRBJ1-5, with a tentative D call TRBD1 (6 bases). The CDR3 contains 13 residues. The V gene lost 6 bases and the J gene lost 7 bases, with 13 bases spanning the gap. In DNA form, the CDR3 reads TGTGCCAGCAGCCCCCCGGGGGGCCAGCCCCAGCATTTT. It encodes CASSPPGGQPQHF.

J is TRBJ2-2 and V is TRBV5-6, with D unclear. Germline CDR1 SGHDT, CDR2 YYEEEE. V was pared by 4 bases and J by 5 bases, with 3 bases between. CDR3 size: 11 residues. CDR3 protein: CASSVTGELFF. Here the CDR3 DNA reads TGTGCCAGCAGCGTAACCGGGGAGCTGTTTTTT.

The chain is built from TRBV27 and TRBJ2-7; 9 nucleotides align to TRBD1. The CDR3 sequence is 11 residues long. From germline, CDR1 is MNHEY and CDR2 SMNVEV (reference sequence). The CDR3 sequence: CASSHRDRARV. CDR3 bases: TGTGCCAGCAGCCACCGGGACAGGGCAAGAGTC.

The rearrangement links TRBV4-1 to TRBJ2-2, with TRBD1 matching over 9 bases. CDR3 length: 19 residues. V lost 1 base, J lost 0 bases, and 9 bases stayed unmatched. Looked up from germline, CDR1 is MGHRA and CDR2 is YSYEKL. CDR3 in amino acids: CASSQVRTGGVSNTGELFF. The DNA of the CDR3 is TGCGCCAGCAGCCAAGTTCGAACAGGGGGCGTTTCGAACACCGGGGAGCTGTTTTTT.

The J gene is TRBJ1-6, the V gene TRBV7-8, with unresolved D. The ends were cut back, 6 bases at V and 7 bases at J, with 19 bases in the middle. There are 16 residues in the CDR3. The germline CDR1 and CDR2 sequences are SGHVS and FQNEAQ. For the CDR3, the DNA is TGTGCCAGCAGTGATATGCGGGCGGGGATGAATTCACCCCTCCACTTT. It codes for CASSDMRAGMNSPLHF.

The gene calls are TRBV18 and TRBJ2-4; possibly TRBD2 for D (6 bases). This CDR3 has 16 residues. Germline lookup yields CDR1 KGHSH and CDR2 LQKENI. Trimming shortened V by 5 bases and J by 0 bases, and 14 bases separated the two germline ends. CDR3: CASSAAGSSAKNIQYF. CDR3 nucleotides: TGTGCCAGCTCAGCGGCGGGGTCGTCAGCCAAAAACATTCAGTACTTC.

This chain joins TRBV5-4 and TRBJ2-7; 13 bases are a match to TRBD2. The V gene end was trimmed by 4 bases and the J gene end by 2 bases; junction bases not matched to a gene: 9. This CDR3 has 17 amino acids. Germline V CDR1 and CDR2: SGHNT, YYREEE (reference sequence). This CDR3 reads CASSPKGGLAGPYEQYF. Written as DNA, the CDR3 is TGTGCCAGCAGCCCTAAAGGGGGACTAGCGGGGCCCTACGAGCAGTACTTC.

V and J are TRBV11-2 and TRBJ2-1; D perhaps matches TRBD2 (6 bases). V lost 0 bases and J lost 12, with 12 bases in between. The CDR3 is 13 residues long. Germline V gene sequence: CDR1 SGHAT, CDR2 FQNNGV. CDR3: CASSLEPEGLQFF. Here the CDR3 DNA reads TGTGCCAGCAGCTTAGAACCGGAGGGGTTGCAGTTCTTC.

The rearrangement links TRBV11-3 to TRBJ1-1, with unresolved D. The CDR3 loop spans 15 amino acids. V lost 1 base and J 0 bases, leaving 9 bases between the germline ends. Germline CDR1 reads SGHNT; CDR2 reads YENEEA. CDR3 residues: CASSLGEWVNTEAFF. The CDR3 bases are TGTGCCAGCAGCTTAGGGGAGTGGGTGAACACTGAAGCTTTCTTT.

The rearrangement links TRBV18 to TRBJ2-5; no firm D call. CDR3 size: 13 residues. Trimming removed 5 bases at V and 2 bases at J, with 9 bases between. CDR1 is KGHSH, CDR2 LQKENI, per germline. Here the CDR3 DNA reads TGTGCCAGCTCATCCTACGTGCAAGAGACCCAGTACTTC. Translating gives CASSSYVQETQYF.

This chain uses TRBV7-8 with TRBJ2-5; 10 positions agree with TRBD1. The junction had 9 bases not matched to a gene; V was cut back by 1 base and J by 4 bases. Germline lookup yields CDR1 SGHVS and CDR2 FQNEAQ. This CDR3 region has 17 residues. The DNA of the CDR3 is TGTGCCAGCAGCTTAGAGGTGTATGGACAGGGGGGAGAGACCCAGTACTTC. It is translated as CASSLEVYGQGGETQYF.

The CDR3 here is CASSLEGGLNYGYTF. For the CDR3, the DNA is TGTGCCAGCAGCTTAGAAGGGGGCCTAAACTATGGCTACACCTTC. The chain joins TRBV7-2 to TRBJ1-2, with 7 positions matching TRBD1. CDR1 is SGHTA and CDR2 is FQGNSA in the germline V gene. This CDR3 contains 15 residues. After removal of 1 base from V and 2 bases from J, the junction contained 4 bases not matched to a gene.